The text below deals with one TCR beta chain. Its antigen is not known. The data were taken from a study of cytomegalovirus exposure and HLA in healthy donors. Whole-study findings and limits: Later, an analysis found that common viral pathogens appeared to be linked with several of the most significant clusters.

Trimming removed 6 bases from V and 1 base from J; junction bases left unmatched: 8. The CDR3 has 16 amino acids. Germline loops: CDR1 KGHSH, CDR2 LQKENI. Primers for the PCR totalled 60 Vbeta and 13 Jbeta. Here immunoSEQ multiplex PCR was the method, and the copy in TCRdb shows in-frame clones only, minus some. Of roughly 140,000 clones listed, more than 65% are singletons. This sequence was found in a man between 25 and 39 years old in good health and CMV-seropositive. Sequenced material: PBMCs. The rearrangement links TRBV18 to TRBJ2-2; 7 positions match TRBD2. The DNA of the CDR3 is TGTGCCAGCTCCTTGTCGCGGGAGAGGAACACCGGGGAGCTGTTTTTT. Encoded protein: CASSLSRERNTGELFF.